Sequencing of this T cell receptor (beta chain) was carried out in a study of blood T cell repertoires in COVID-19. Study-wide context: The origin of the acute and convalescent COVID-19 samples was the United States, Italy and Spain. PBMCs, B-cell-depleted T cells, or T cells were the source of the cDNA or gDNA that made up the material.

Per the original methods: Estimates of nucleated cell counts were drawn from the amplification of reference gene primers. Only in-frame clones appear in the TCRdb table, and some are missing; sequencing was by immunoSEQ multiplex PCR. Clonal size and the V and J genes are those of that table, whereas D and trimming came from the DNA. The sample contains more than 40,000 clones, 80% to 90% of which appear only once. Per germline, CDR1 MNHEY and CDR2 SVGAGI. The CDR3 runs to 13 residues. Between the trimmed V and J ends, which lost 0 bases and 1 base, there was a span of 3 bases. This clonotype was sampled from a human donor in a cohort sampled during active COVID-19. The donor label of this sample is uncertain. The specimen sequenced was peripheral blood. The chain couples TRBV6-5 to TRBJ1-2, with D hard to call. The DNA for the CDR3 is TGTGCCAGCAGTTACTCTCTTAACTATGGCTACACCTTC. This gives the protein CASSYSLNYGYTF.